This T cell receptor beta chain was sequenced in a study of beta chain features in type 1 diabetes. Overall study results and limits: Insertions were fewer and deletions more numerous at VDJ junctions in type 1 diabetes patients.

A sort by CD45RO/CCR7/CD25/CD127/CD95/CD27 yielded CD4+ naive, central memory, regulatory and stem cell-like memory cells. Concerning this clone: Its antigen is unknown.

The junction had 3 bases not matched to a gene; V was cut back by 1 base and J by 8 bases. CDR3 length: 14 amino acids. The V gene's germline CDR1 is SGHRS and CDR2 YFSETQ. All of the isolated RNA was reverse transcribed, so expressed TCRB transcripts were sequenced. Roughly 3.5 million reads per sample were averaged for naive, central memory and regulatory samples. Profiling relied on immunoSEQ multiplex PCR, and the TCRdb table lists in-frame clones only, not all of them. The table lists about 350,000 clones, about 20% of them singletons. The receptor was isolated from a woman younger than 35 in good health. The sequenced sample consisted of naive CD4+ T cells from blood. The V call is TRBV5-1, the J call TRBJ1-2, with TRBD1 matching over 12 bases. In DNA form, the CDR3 reads TGCGCCAGCAGCTTGTTAGGGACAGGGGGCGGCTACACCTTC. Its translation is CASSLLGTGGGYTF.